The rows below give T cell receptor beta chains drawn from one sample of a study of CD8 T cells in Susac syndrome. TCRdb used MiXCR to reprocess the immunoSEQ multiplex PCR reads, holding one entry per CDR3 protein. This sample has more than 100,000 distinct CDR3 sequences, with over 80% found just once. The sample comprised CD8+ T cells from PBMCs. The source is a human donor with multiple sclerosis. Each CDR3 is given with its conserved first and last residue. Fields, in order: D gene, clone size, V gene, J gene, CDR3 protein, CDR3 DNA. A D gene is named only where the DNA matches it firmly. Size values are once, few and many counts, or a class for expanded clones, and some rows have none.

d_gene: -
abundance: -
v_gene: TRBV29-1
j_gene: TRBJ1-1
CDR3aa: CSVDQGAGTEAFF
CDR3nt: TGCAGCGTTGACCAAGGGGCGGGGACTGAAGCTTTCTTT

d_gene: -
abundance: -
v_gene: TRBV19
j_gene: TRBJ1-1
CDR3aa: CASSINPGLNTEAFF
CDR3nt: TGTGCCAGTAGTATCAACCCAGGCCTTAACACTGAAGCTTTCTTT

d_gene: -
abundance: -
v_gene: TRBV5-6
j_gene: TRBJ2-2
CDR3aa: CASSLVRAVGELFF
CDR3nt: TGTGCCAGCAGCTTGGTCAGGGCGGTCGGGGAGCTGTTTTTT

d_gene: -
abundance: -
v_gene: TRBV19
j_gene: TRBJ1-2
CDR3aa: CASNLGGVSYGYTF
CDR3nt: TGTGCCAGTAACCTAGGGGGTGTGAGCTATGGCTACACCTTC

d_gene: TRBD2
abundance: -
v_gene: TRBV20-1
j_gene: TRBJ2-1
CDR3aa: CSAPPAGGSYNEQFF
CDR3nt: TGCAGTGCTCCCCCGGCGGGAGGTTCCTACAATGAGCAGTTCTTC

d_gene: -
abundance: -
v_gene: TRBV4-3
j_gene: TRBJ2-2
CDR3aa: CASSQGGKTGELFF
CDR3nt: TGCGCCAGCAGCCAAGGGGGGAAAACCGGGGAGCTGTTTTTT

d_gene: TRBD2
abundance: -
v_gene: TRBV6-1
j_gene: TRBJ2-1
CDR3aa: CASSPLAGGHEQFF
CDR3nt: TGTGCCAGCAGTCCCCTAGCGGGGGGGCATGAGCAGTTCTTC

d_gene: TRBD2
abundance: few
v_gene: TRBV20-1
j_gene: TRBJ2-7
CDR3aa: CSVHPGGTSGLFIYEQYF
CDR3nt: TGCAGTGTTCACCCCGGCGGGACTAGCGGTCTTTTCATCTACGAGCAGTACTTC

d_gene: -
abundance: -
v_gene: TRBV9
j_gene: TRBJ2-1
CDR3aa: CASRTGTPLGGSYNEQFF
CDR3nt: TGTGCCAGCAGGACCGGGACCCCGCTTGGGGGGTCGTACAATGAGCAGTTCTTC

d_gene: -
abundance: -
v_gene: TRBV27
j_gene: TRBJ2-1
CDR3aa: CASSQGLLKEQFF
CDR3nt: TGTGCCAGCAGTCAGGGACTTCTCAAAGAGCAGTTCTTC

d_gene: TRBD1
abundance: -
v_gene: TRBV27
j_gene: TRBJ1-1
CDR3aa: CASSSGTGGAESEALF
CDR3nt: TGTGCCAGCAGTTCCGGGACAGGGGGCGCGGAAAGTGAAGCTCTCTTT

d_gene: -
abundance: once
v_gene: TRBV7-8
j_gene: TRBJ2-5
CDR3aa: CASSSRTPQETQYF
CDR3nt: TGTGCCAGCAGCAGCCGGACTCCCCAAGAGACCCAGTACTTC

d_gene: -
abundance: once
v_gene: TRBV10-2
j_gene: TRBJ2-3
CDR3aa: CASGGLADSTDTQYF
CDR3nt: TGCGCCAGCGGGGGATTAGCGGATAGCACAGATACGCAGTATTTT

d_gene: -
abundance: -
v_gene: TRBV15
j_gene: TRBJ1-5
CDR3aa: CATSREVEPQHF
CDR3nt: TGTGCCACCAGCAGAGAAGTCGAGCCCCAGCATTTT

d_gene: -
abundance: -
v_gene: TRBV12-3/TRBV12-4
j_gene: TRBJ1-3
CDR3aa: CASSPTGGSGNTIYF
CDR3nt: TGTGCCAGCAGTCCGACGGGGGGCTCTGGAAACACCATATATTTT

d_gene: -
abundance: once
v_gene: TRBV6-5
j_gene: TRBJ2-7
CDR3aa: CASSYSGDSDYEQYF
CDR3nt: TGTGCCAGCAGTTACTCAGGGGATTCGGACTACGAGCAGTACTTC

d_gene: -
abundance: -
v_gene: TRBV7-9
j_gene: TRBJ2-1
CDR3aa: CASSYGGNEQFF
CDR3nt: TGTGCCAGCAGTTACGGGGGCAATGAGCAGTTCTTC

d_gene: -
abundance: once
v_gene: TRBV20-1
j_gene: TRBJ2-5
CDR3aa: CSPKEGWYQETQYF
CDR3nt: TGCAGTCCAAAGGAGGGGTGGTACCAAGAGACCCAGTACTTC

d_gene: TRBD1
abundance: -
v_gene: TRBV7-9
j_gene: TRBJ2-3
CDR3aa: CASSDGQGTDTQYF
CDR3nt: TGTGCCAGCAGCGACGGACAGGGCACAGATACGCAGTATTTT

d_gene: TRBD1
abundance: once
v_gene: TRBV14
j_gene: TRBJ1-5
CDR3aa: CASSYGTAVNQPQHF
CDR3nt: TGTGCCAGCAGCTACGGGACAGCAGTCAATCAGCCCCAGCATTTT

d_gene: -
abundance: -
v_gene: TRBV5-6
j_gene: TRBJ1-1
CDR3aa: CASSLAPGDTEAFF
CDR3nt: TGTGCCAGCAGCTTGGCCCCAGGGGACACTGAAGCTTTCTTT

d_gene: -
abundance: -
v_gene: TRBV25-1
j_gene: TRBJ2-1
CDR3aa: CASSDPRGREYNEQFF
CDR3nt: TGTGCCAGCAGTGATCCCAGGGGTCGCGAGTACAATGAGCAGTTCTTC

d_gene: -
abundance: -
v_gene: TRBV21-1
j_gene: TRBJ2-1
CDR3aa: CASSKARPNPGQGEVNEQFF
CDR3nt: TGTGCCAGCAGCAAAGCGCGACCGAATCCGGGACAGGGGGAAGTTAATGAGCAGTTCTTC

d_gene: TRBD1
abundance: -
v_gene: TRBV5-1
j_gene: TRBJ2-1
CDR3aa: CASSLWTGHNEQFF
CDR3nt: TGCGCCAGCAGCTTGTGGACAGGGCACAATGAGCAGTTCTTC

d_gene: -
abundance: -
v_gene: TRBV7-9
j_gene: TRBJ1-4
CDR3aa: CASSTTEAATNEKLFF
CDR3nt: TGTGCCAGCAGCACGACAGAAGCAGCAACTAATGAAAAACTGTTTTTT

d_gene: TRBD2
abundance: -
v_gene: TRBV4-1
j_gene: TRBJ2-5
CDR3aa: CASSQVAGQETQYF
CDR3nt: TGCGCCAGCAGCCAAGTAGCGGGCCAAGAGACCCAGTACTTC

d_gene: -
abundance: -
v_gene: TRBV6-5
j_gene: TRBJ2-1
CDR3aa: CASSYRPDLGYYNEQFF
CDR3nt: TGTGCCAGCAGTTACCGGCCGGACCTCGGCTACTACAATGAGCAGTTCTTC

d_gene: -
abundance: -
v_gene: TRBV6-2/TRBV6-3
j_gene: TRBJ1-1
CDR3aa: CASSYNRVNTEAFF
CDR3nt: TGTGCCAGCAGTTACAACAGGGTGAACACTGAAGCTTTCTTT

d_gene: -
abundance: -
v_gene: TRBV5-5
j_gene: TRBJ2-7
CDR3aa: CASSLGVLSEQYF
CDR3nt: TGTGCCAGCAGCTTGGGGGTTTTGAGCGAGCAGTACTTC